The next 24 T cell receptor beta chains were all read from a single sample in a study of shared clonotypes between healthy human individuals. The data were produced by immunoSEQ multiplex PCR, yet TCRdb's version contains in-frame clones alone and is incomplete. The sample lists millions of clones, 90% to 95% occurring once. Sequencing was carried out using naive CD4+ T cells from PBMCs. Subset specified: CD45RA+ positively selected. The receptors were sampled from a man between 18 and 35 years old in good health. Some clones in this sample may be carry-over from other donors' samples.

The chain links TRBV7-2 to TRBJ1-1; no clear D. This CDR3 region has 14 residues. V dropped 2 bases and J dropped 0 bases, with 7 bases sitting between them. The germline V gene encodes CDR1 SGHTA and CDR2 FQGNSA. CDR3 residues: CASSLLNMNTEAFF. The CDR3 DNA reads TGTGCCAGCAGCTTACTAAATATGAACACTGAAGCTTTCTTT.

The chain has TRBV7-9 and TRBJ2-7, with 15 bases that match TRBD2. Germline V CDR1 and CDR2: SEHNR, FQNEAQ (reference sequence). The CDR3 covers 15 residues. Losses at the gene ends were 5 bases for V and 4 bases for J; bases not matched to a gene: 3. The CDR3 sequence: CASSQGTSGRYEQYF. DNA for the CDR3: TGTGCCAGCAGCCAAGGGACTAGCGGGAGGTACGAGCAGTACTTC.

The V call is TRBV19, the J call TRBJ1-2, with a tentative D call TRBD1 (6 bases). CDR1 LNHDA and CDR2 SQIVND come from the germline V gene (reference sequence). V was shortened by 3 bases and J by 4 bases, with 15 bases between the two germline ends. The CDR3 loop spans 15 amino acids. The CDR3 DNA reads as TGTGCCAGTAGTATTGGACAGCCGACCCTCTATGGCTACACCTTC. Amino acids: CASSIGQPTLYGYTF.

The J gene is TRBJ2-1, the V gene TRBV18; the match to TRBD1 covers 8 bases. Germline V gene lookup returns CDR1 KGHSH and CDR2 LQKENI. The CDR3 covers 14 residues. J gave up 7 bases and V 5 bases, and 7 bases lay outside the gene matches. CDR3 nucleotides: TGTGCCAGCTCAAGGCAGGGGGCTTGGAATGAGCAGTTCTTC. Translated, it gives CASSRQGAWNEQFF.

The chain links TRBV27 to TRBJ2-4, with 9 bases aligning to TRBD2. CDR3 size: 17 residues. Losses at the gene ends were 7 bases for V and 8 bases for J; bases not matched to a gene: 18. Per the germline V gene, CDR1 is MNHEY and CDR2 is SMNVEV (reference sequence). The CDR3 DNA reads TGTGCCAGCAAGGTCCCATATAGCGGGAGACCCGAGTACATTCAGTACTTC. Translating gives CASKVPYSGRPEYIQYF.

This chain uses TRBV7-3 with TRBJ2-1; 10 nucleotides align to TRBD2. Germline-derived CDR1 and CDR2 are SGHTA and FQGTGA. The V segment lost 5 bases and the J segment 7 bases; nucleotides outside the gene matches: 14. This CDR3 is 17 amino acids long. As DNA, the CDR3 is TGTGCCAGCAGCCCCCGAGGCCAGGGACTAGCGTCGAATGAGCAGTTCTTC. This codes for CASSPRGQGLASNEQFF.

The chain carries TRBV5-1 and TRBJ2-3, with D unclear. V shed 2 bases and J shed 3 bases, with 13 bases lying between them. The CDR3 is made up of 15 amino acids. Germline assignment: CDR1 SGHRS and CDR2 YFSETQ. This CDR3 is CASSFGLIATDTQYF. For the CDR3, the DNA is TGCGCCAGCAGCTTTGGGTTGATTGCGACAGATACGCAGTATTTT.

CDR3 in amino acids: CASSARLHLLANTGELFF. In nucleotides, the CDR3 is TGTGCCAGCAGCGCCAGACTGCACCTCCTGGCGAACACCGGGGAGCTGTTTTTT. This chain uses TRBV9 with TRBJ2-2; no clear D gene. Trimming stripped 3 bases from V and 0 bases from J, with 18 bases between. The CDR3 is 18 residues long. The germline gives CDR1 SGDLS, CDR2 YYNGEE. Based on the CDR3 plus reference TRBV9 and TRBJ2-2, the full variable domain is DSGVTQTPKHLITATGQRVTLRCSPRSGDLSVYWYQQSLDQGLQFLIQYYNGEERAKGNILERFSAQQFPDLHSELNLSSLELGDSALYFCASSARLHLLANTGELFFGEGSRLTVL.

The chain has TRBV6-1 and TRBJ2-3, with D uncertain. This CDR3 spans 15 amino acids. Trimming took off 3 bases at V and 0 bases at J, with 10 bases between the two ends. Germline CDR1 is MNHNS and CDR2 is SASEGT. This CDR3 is CASSDFALSTDTQYF. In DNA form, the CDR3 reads TGTGCCAGCAGTGATTTTGCCCTCAGCACAGATACGCAGTATTTT.

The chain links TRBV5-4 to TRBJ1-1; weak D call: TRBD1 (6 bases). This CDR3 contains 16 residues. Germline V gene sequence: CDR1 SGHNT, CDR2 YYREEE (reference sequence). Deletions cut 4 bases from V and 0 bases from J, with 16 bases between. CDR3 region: CASSRNTGTVNTEAFF. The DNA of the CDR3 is TGTGCCAGCAGCCGAAACACAGGGACGGTGAACACTGAAGCTTTCTTT.

For the CDR3, the DNA is TGTGCCAGCAGTTTACACACAGGGGGCGGGCGAGGAGCTTTCTTT. This encodes CASSLHTGGGRGAFF. The chain uses TRBV28 and TRBJ1-1; 9 bases are shared with TRBD1. CDR1 and CDR2 from the germline V gene are MDHEN and SYDVKM. With 2 bases clipped from V and 10 bases from J, the junction kept 11 bases outside the gene matches. The length of the CDR3 is 15 residues.

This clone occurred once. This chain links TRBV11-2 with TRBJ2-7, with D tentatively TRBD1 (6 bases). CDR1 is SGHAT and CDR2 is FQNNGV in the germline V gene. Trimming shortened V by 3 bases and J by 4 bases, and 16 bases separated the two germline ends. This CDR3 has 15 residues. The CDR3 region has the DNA TGTGCCAGCAGCTTGACAGGCGAATCTGCGTACGAGCAGTACTTC. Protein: CASSLTGESAYEQYF.

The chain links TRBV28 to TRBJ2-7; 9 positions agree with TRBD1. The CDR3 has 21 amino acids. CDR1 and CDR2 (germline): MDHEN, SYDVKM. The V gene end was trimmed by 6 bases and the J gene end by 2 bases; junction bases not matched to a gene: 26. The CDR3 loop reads CASSYKWSEFLVGTGTYEQYF. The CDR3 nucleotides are TGTGCCAGCAGCTATAAATGGAGTGAGTTTTTGGTTGGGACAGGGACCTACGAGCAGTACTTC.

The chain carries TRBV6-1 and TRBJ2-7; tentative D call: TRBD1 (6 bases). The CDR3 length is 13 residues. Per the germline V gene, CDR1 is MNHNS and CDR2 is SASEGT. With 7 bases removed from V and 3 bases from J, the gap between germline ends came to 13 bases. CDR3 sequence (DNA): TGTGCCAGCAAGGCAGGGGCCTTCTACGAGCAGTACTTC. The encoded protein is CASKAGAFYEQYF.

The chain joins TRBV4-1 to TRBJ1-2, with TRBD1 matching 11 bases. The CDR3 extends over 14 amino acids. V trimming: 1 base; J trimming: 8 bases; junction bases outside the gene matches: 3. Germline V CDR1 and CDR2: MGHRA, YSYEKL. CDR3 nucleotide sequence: TGCGCCAGCAGCCAAGCCGGACAGGGGGCCGGCTACACCTTC. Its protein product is CASSQAGQGAGYTF.

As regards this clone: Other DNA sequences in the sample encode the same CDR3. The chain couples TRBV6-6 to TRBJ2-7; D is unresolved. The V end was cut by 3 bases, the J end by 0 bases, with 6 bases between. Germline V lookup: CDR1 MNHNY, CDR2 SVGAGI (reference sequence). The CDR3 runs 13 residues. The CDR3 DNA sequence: TGTGCCAGCAGTTATCGAGGCTCCTACGAGCAGTACTTC. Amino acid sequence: CASSYRGSYEQYF.

CDR3: CASRTKGTLLAKNIQYF. CDR3 bases: TGTGCCAGCAGAACGAAAGGGACACTACTAGCCAAAAACATTCAGTACTTC. This chain links TRBV28 with TRBJ2-4, with a tentative D call TRBD1 (6 bases). Germline CDR1 MDHEN, CDR2 SYDVKM. The CDR3 loop spans 17 amino acids. V dropped 6 bases and J dropped 0 bases, with 18 bases sitting between them. The whole variable domain, remainder taken from reference TRBV28 and TRBJ2-4, is DVKVTQSSRYLVKRTGEKVFLECVQDMDHENMFWYRQDPGLGLRLIYFSYDVKMKEKGDIPEGYSVSREKKERFSLILESASTNQTSMYLCASRTKGTLLAKNIQYFGAGTRLSVL.

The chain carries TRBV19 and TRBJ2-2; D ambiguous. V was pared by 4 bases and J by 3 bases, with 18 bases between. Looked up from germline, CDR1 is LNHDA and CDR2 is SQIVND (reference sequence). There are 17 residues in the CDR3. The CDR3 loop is CASSRPGEPADTGELFF. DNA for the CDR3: TGTGCCAGTAGTAGACCAGGTGAGCCCGCGGACACCGGGGAGCTGTTTTTT.

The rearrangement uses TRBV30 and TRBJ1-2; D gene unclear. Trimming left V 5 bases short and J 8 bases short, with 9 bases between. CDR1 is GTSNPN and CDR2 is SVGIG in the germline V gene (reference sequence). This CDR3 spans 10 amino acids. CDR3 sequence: CAWAGAGYTF. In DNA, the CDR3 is TGTGCCTGGGCCGGAGCCGGCTACACCTTC. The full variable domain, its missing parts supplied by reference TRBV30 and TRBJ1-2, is SQTIHQWPATLVQPVGSPLSLECTVEGTSNPNLYWYRQAAGRGLQLLFYSVGIGQISSEVPQNLSASRPQDRQFILSSKKLLLSDSGFYLCAWAGAGYTFGSGTRLTVV.

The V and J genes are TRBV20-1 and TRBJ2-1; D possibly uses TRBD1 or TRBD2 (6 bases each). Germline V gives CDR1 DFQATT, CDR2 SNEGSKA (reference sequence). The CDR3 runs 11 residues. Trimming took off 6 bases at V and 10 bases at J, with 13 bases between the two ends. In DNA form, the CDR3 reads TGCAGTGCCCAGAGGGGGGTCGAGCAGTTCTTC. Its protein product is CSAQRGVEQFF.

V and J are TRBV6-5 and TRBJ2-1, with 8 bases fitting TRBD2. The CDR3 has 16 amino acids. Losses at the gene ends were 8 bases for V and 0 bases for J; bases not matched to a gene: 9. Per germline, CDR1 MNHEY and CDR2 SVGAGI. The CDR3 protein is CASGSRSGSSYNEQFF. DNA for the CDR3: TGTGCCAGCGGTTCCCGAAGCGGGAGCTCCTACAATGAGCAGTTCTTC.

The CDR3 here is CASSFDPGHYEQYF. The DNA of the CDR3 is TGTGCCAGCAGCTTTGACCCGGGACACTACGAGCAGTACTTC. The chain is built from TRBV7-2 and TRBJ2-7; TRBD1 might be the D (6 bases). The CDR3 consists of 14 residues. V lost 3 bases and J 3 bases, leaving 12 bases between the germline ends. Germline-derived CDR1 and CDR2 are SGHTA and FQGNSA.

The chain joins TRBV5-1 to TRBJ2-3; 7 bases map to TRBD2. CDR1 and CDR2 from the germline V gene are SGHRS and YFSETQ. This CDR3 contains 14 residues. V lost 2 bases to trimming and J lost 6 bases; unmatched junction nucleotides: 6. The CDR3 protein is CASSLRLAADTQYF. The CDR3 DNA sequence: TGCGCCAGCAGCTTAAGACTAGCAGCTGATACGCAGTATTTT.

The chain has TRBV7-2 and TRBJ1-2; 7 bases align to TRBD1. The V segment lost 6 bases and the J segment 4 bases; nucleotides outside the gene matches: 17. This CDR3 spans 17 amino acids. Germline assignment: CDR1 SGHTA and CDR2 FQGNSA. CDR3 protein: CASSRAPTGSGGYGYTF. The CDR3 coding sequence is TGTGCCAGCAGTCGGGCCCCGACAGGGAGTGGGGGCTATGGCTACACCTTC.